The 3 T cell receptor beta chains reported below all come from one sample, sequenced in a study of cytomegalovirus exposure and HLA in healthy donors. 60 Vbeta and 13 Jbeta primers were used in PCR. TCRdb's table, derived via immunoSEQ multiplex PCR, lists solely in-frame clones and lacks some. The clone table shows about 51,000 clones, with the ten largest holding roughly 25%. The material sequenced was PBMCs. These receptor sequences come from a man aged 35 to 55 in good health and CMV-seropositive.

The chain combines TRBV19 with TRBJ1-6, with 7 bases that match TRBD1. The CDR3 consists of 16 residues. Germline CDR1 and CDR2: LNHDA and SQIVND (reference sequence). After removal of 6 bases from V and 2 bases from J, the junction contained 7 bases not matched to a gene. CDR3 in amino acids: CASSTDRETYNSPLHF. The DNA of the CDR3 is TGTGCCAGTAGCACCGACAGGGAGACCTATAATTCACCCCTCCACTTT.

V usage is TRBV4-2 and J usage is TRBJ1-2; D unresolved. The CDR3 spans 11 residues. Trimming pared 0 bases from V and 8 bases from J, leaving 4 bases between. Looked up from germline, CDR1 is LGHNA and CDR2 is YNFKEQ. CDR3 sequence reads: CASSQEGGYTF. The CDR3 DNA is TGTGCCAGCAGCCAAGAGGGCGGCTACACCTTC.

This rearrangement joins TRBV7-8 to TRBJ2-1, with 8 bases fitting TRBD2. J lost 2 bases, V lost 2 bases, and 5 bases had no gene match. The V gene's germline CDR1 is SGHVS and CDR2 FQNEAQ. The CDR3 has 16 amino acids. CDR3 nucleotide sequence: TGTGCCAGCAGCTTAACCGGGACTAGGGCCTACAATGAGCAGTTCTTC. Translating it yields CASSLTGTRAYNEQFF.